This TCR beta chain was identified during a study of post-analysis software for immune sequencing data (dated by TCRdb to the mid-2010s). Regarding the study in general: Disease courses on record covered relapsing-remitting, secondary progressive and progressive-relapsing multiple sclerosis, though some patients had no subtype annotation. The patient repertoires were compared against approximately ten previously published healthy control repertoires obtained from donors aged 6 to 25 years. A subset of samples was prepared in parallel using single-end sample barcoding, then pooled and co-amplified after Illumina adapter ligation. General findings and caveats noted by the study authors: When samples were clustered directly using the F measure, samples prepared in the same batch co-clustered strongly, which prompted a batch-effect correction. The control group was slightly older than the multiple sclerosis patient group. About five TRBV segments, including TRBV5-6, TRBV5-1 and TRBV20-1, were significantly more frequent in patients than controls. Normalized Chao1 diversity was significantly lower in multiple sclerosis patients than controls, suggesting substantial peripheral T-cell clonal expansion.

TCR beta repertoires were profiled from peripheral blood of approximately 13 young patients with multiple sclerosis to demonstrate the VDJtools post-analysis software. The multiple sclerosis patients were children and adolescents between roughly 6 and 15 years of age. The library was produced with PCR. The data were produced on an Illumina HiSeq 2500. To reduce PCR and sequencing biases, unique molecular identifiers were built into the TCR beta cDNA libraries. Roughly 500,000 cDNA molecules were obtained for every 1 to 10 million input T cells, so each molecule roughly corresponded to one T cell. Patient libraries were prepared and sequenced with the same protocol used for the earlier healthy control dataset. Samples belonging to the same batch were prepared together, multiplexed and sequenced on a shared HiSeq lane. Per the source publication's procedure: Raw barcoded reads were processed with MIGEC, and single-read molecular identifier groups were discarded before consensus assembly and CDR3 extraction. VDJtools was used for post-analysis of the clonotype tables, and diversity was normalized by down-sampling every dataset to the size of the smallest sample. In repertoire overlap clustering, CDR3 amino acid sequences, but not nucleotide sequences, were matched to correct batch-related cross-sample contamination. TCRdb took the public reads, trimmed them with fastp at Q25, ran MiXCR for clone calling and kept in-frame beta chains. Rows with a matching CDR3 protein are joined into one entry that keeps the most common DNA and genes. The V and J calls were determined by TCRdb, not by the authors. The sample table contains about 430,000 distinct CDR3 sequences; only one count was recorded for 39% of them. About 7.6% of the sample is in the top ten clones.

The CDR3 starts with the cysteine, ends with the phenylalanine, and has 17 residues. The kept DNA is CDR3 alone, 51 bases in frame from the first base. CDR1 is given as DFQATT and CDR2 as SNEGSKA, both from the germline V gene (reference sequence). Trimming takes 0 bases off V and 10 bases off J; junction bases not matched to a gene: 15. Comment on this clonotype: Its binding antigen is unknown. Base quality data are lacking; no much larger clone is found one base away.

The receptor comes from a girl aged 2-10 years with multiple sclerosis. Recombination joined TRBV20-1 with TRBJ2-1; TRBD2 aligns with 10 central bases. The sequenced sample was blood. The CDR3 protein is CSARDRAGGTANREQFF. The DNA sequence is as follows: TGCAGTGCTAGAGATCGAGCGGGAGGGACCGCTAATAGAGAGCAGTTCTTC.